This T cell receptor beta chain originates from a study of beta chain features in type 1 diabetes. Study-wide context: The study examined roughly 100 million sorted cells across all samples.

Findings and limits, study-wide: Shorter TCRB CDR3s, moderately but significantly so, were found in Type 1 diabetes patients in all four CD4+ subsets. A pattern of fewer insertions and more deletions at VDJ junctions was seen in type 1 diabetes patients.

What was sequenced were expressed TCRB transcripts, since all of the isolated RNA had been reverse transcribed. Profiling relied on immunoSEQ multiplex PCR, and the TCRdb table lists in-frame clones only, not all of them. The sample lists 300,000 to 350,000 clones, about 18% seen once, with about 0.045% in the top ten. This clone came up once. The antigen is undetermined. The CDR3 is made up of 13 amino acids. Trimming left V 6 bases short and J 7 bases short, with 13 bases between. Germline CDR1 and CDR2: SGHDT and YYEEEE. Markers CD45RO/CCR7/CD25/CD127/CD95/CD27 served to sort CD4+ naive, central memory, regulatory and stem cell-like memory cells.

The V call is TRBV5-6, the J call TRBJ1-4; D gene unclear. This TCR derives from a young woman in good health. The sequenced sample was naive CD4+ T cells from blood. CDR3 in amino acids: CASNSEGREKLFF. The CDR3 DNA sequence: TGTGCCAGCAACTCCGAGGGTCGTGAAAAACTGTTTTTT.